These 20 T cell receptor beta chains share one sample of origin, sequenced in a study of T-cell reconstitution after alpha-beta-depleted transplantation in children. Preparation of the TCRbeta library involved a method that used unique molecular identifiers. A single record per CDR3 protein comes from TCRdb applying MiXCR to the PCR reads. This table holds fewer than 550,000 distinct CDR3 sequences, approximately 10% found once. The input for sequencing was PBMCs, taken before TCRalphabeta/CD19-depleted stem cell transplant. The source is a child under 10 years old with inherited bone marrow failure, due to receive a stem cell transplant.

This clonotype has ten or more counts. V usage is TRBV3-1 and J usage is TRBJ2-1, with D perhaps matching TRBD1 (5 bases). The V end lost 0 bases, the J end lost 6 bases, and 12 bases lay between the germline ends. Germline V gene data show CDR1 as LGHDT and CDR2 as YNNKEL (reference sequence). The CDR3 extends over 15 amino acids. DNA of the CDR3: TGTGCCAGCAGCCAAGATCACGCTAGGGGCAATGAGCAGTTCTTC. Protein sequence: CASSQDHARGNEQFF.

This clonotype was seen a few times. The chain carries TRBV9 and TRBJ2-1; D is unclear. Trimming removed 4 bases at V and 7 bases at J, with 18 bases between. This CDR3 has 15 residues. Germline V lookup: CDR1 SGDLS, CDR2 YYNGEE. The DNA of the CDR3 is TGTGCCAGCAGCTCCTCCCAGAGAATCGAAAATGAGCAGTTCTTC. This translates into CASSSSQRIENEQFF.

In this sample, this clonotype turned up many times. This sequence joins TRBV11-2 and TRBJ2-7; a weak D match, TRBD2 (5 bases). With 4 bases removed from V and 4 bases from J, the gap between germline ends came to 14 bases. CDR1 is SGHAT, CDR2 FQNNGV, per germline. This CDR3 region has 14 residues. CDR3 DNA sequence: TGTGCCAGCAGCTCTTGGGAGACCATATACGAGCAGTACTTC. This sequence encodes CASSSWETIYEQYF.

This clonotype has a count of ten or more. The V and J genes are TRBV12-3 or TRBV12-4 and TRBJ2-1; tentative D call: TRBD2 (5 bases). There are 14 residues in the CDR3. V was trimmed by 3 bases and J by 7 bases, leaving 13 bases between them. CDR3 bases: TGTGCCAGCAGTTTGAGGGAGAGCCGAAATGAGCAGTTCTTC. Translated: CASSLRESRNEQFF.

This clonotype was seen at least ten times. The chain combines TRBV9 with TRBJ2-1; D possibly corresponds to TRBD2 (6 bases). This CDR3 has 13 amino acids. V shed 0 bases and J shed 10 bases, with 11 bases lying between them. Germline CDR1 and CDR2: SGDLS and YYNGEE. Here the CDR3 reads CASSVVSGVEQFF. The DNA of the CDR3 is TGTGCCAGCAGCGTAGTATCGGGGGTCGAGCAGTTCTTC.

V gene TRBV5-1 combines with J gene TRBJ2-3; the match to TRBD2 covers 14 bases. J was trimmed by 1 base and V by 4 bases; bases with no gene match: 5. The CDR3 is 17 amino acids. The V gene's germline CDR1 is SGHRS and CDR2 YFSETQ. The CDR3 spells CASSMGTSGSGTDTQYF. The CDR3 DNA sequence: TGCGCCAGCAGCATGGGGACTAGCGGGAGTGGCACAGATACGCAGTATTTT. The entire variable domain, with the rest obtained from reference TRBV5-1 and TRBJ2-3, is as follows: KAGVTQTPRYLIKTRGQQVTLSCSPISGHRSVSWYQQTPGQGLQFLFEYFSETQRNKGNFPGRFSGRQFSNSRSEMNVSTLELGDSALYLCASSMGTSGSGTDTQYFGPGTRLTVL.

This clonotype has a handful of counts. CDR3 residues: CASSPGGLAGGPYNEQFF. CDR3 DNA: TGCGCCAGCAGCCCCGGGGGACTAGCGGGAGGACCCTACAATGAGCAGTTCTTC. V gene TRBV5-1 combines with J gene TRBJ2-1; 15 positions match TRBD2. The CDR3 spans 18 residues. V shed 4 bases, J shed 2 bases, and the junction held 7 bases outside the gene matches. Germline CDR1 is SGHRS and CDR2 is YFSETQ.

This clonotype was detected ten times or more. For the CDR3, the DNA is TGCAGTGCCCCCAGGGAGGGGAAATATGGCTACACCTTC. Encoded protein: CSAPREGKYGYTF. J is TRBJ1-2 and V is TRBV20-1, with D maybe TRBD1 (5 bases). Trimming removed 6 bases from V and 5 bases from J, with 16 bases in between. The CDR3 contains 13 residues. Germline CDR1 DFQATT, CDR2 SNEGSKA (reference sequence).

This clonotype has a count of ten or more. The rearrangement links TRBV15 to TRBJ2-2; TRBD1 might be the D (6 bases). V lost 1 base to trimming and J lost 3 bases, with 15 bases between them. Germline V gives CDR1 LNHNV, CDR2 YYDKDF (reference sequence). The CDR3 spans 17 residues. CDR3 DNA sequence: TGTGCCACCAGCAGAGTTCAAAGGCAGGGGTACACCGGGGAGCTGTTTTTT. This gives the protein CATSRVQRQGYTGELFF.

This chain uses TRBV18 with TRBJ2-1, with 8 bases identical to TRBD2. The V segment lost 4 bases and the J segment 3 bases; nucleotides outside the gene matches: 2. The CDR3 contains 14 residues. The V gene's germline CDR1 is KGHSH and CDR2 LQKENI. The CDR3 spells CASSLREDYNEQFF. The CDR3 region has the DNA TGTGCCAGCTCACTGCGGGAGGACTACAATGAGCAGTTCTTC.

This clonotype was recorded at least ten times. The gene calls are TRBV6-5 and TRBJ2-5, with D hard to call. Per the germline V gene, CDR1 is MNHEY and CDR2 is SVGAGI. The length of the CDR3 is 13 residues. Trimming removed 2 bases at V and 5 bases at J, with 9 bases between. DNA of the CDR3: TGTGCCAGCAGTTACCGGCGTGGCGAGACCCAGTACTTC. Translating it yields CASSYRRGETQYF.

The DNA for the CDR3 is TGTGCCAGCAGCTCGCATAGCGGGAGCCCGAACACCGGGGAGCTGTTTTTT. It encodes CASSSHSGSPNTGELFF. The chain employs TRBV7-9 and TRBJ2-2; 9 bases fit TRBD2. CDR3 length: 17 amino acids. Per the germline V gene, CDR1 is SEHNR and CDR2 is FQNEAQ (reference sequence). V was pared by 4 bases and J by 0 bases, with 6 bases of the junction left unmatched.

To note about this clonotype: A much larger clone sits a single nucleotide away, making a read error possible. The V call is TRBV5-1, the J call TRBJ2-2; D perhaps matches TRBD2 (5 bases). The CDR3 runs to 14 residues. From germline, CDR1 is SGHRS and CDR2 YFSETQ. The CDR3 protein is CASSLEVITGERFF. The DNA for the CDR3 is TGCGCCAGCAGCTTGGAAGTGATCACCGGGGAGCGGTTTTTT.

The chain is built from TRBV5-1 and TRBJ2-1; 8 nucleotides line up with TRBD2. Germline V gives CDR1 SGHRS, CDR2 YFSETQ. The CDR3 contains 16 residues. Germline trimming cut 6 bases from V and 3 bases from J; bases unmatched to any gene: 11. Here the CDR3 DNA reads TGCGCCAGCACCCCCTTAGCGGGGTCGAGCTACAATGAGCAGTTCTTC. This sequence encodes CASTPLAGSSYNEQFF.

This clonotype was observed a few times. This sequence joins TRBV28 and TRBJ2-1; 13 positions match TRBD2. Germline assignment: CDR1 MDHEN and CDR2 SYDVKM. The CDR3 loop spans 20 amino acids. The V segment lost 5 bases and the J segment 4 bases; nucleotides outside the gene matches: 17. DNA of the CDR3: TGTGCCAGCAGTCCGCGACCGGGACTAGCGGGGCCCACCTTTTACAATGAGCAGTTCTTC. The encoded protein is CASSPRPGLAGPTFYNEQFF. The whole variable domain, filled in from reference TRBV28 and TRBJ2-1, reads DVKVTQSSRYLVKRTGEKVFLECVQDMDHENMFWYRQDPGLGLRLIYFSYDVKMKEKGDIPEGYSVSREKKERFSLILESASTNQTSMYLCASSPRPGLAGPTFYNEQFFGPGTRLTVL.

The chain carries TRBV7-9 and TRBJ2-1; TRBD2 is a possible D gene (6 bases). Trimming shortened V by 5 bases and J by 4 bases, and 18 bases separated the two germline ends. CDR1 is SEHNR and CDR2 is FQNEAQ in the germline V gene (reference sequence). This CDR3 region has 16 residues. The CDR3 sequence: CASSTYLVGGYNEQFF. CDR3 nucleotide sequence: TGTGCCAGCAGCACCTACCTTGTGGGGGGATACAATGAGCAGTTCTTC.

Comments on this clonotype: Possible read error: a much larger clone is one base away. The chain combines TRBV7-9 with TRBJ2-7, with unresolved D. Germline loops: CDR1 SEHNR, CDR2 FQNEAQ (reference sequence). The CDR3 extends over 11 amino acids. The chain's CDR3 is CASGSSYERYF. CDR3 DNA sequence: TGTGCCAGCGGCAGCAGCTACGAGCGGTACTTC. Based on the CDR3 plus reference TRBV7-9 and TRBJ2-7, the full variable domain is DTGVSQNPRHKITKRGQNVTFRCDPISEHNRLYWYRQTLGQGPEFLTYFQNEAQLEKSRLLSDRFSAERPKGSFSTLEIQRTEQGDSAMYLCASGSSYERYFGPGTRLTVT.

Ten or more counts support this clonotype. The chain employs TRBV12-3 or TRBV12-4 and TRBJ2-2; 10 bases are a match to TRBD2. The CDR3 has 14 amino acids. Unmatched junction bases numbered 6, after V lost 6 bases and J lost 8 bases. The CDR3 region is CASSSSGSGGELFF. The DNA of the CDR3 is TGTGCCAGCAGCTCTAGCGGGAGCGGTGGGGAGCTGTTTTTT.

This clonotype came up many times. The genes are TRBV30 and TRBJ2-7; 8 bases match TRBD2. V shed 4 bases and J 0 bases; nucleotides not matched to a gene: 5. From germline, CDR1 is GTSNPN and CDR2 SVGIG (reference sequence). CDR3 size: 14 residues. The CDR3, as DNA: TGTGCCTGGATTTCAAGCGGGAGCTCCTACGAGCAGTACTTC. Protein: CAWISSGSSYEQYF.

This clonotype was found many times. CDR3 in amino acids: CASSPTWTSEYNEQFF. CDR3 DNA: TGTGCCAGCAGCCCCACATGGACTAGCGAGTACAATGAGCAGTTCTTC. V and J are TRBV9 and TRBJ2-1; 9 bases align to TRBD2. The CDR3 sequence is 16 residues long. The V segment lost 4 bases and the J segment 4 bases; nucleotides outside the gene matches: 9. Per the germline V gene, CDR1 is SGDLS and CDR2 is YYNGEE.